The clone carrying this TCR beta chain was detected many times. No antigen is known for it. The data stem from a study of T cell repertoires in cytomegalovirus infection. Study background: Recently identified HLA-C-restricted CMV epitopes were among the peptides used.

The V end lost 5 bases, the J end lost 0 bases, and 17 bases lay between the germline ends. CDR3 size: 17 residues. CDR1 is LNHDA, CDR2 SQIVND, per germline (reference sequence). MiXCR was run by TCRdb on the reads, yielding one entry per CDR3 protein. The sample lists around 540,000 distinct CDR3 sequences, roughly a third occurring once. The chain combines TRBV19 with TRBJ1-5, with a possible D match to TRBD1 (5 bases). The source is a human donor in good health (CMV status not recorded). Some clones in this sample may be carry-over from other donors' samples. Sequenced here: cultured PBMCs, sampled from culture after CMV antigen stimulation. The CDR3 here is CASSFSGTGYSNQPQHF. The CDR3 bases are TGTGCCAGTAGTTTCAGTGGGACGGGTTATAGCAATCAGCCCCAGCATTTT.